This note documents a single T cell receptor (beta chain) sequence. Germline CDR1 and CDR2: MNHNS and SASEGT. This CDR3 has 20 residues. V lost 1 base to trimming and J lost 3 bases, with 27 bases between them. The data belong to a study of cytomegalovirus exposure and HLA in healthy donors. The PCR used 60 Vbeta and 13 Jbeta primers. Libraries were prepared by immunoSEQ multiplex PCR; TCRdb keeps only in-frame clonotypes and omits some of them. The sample includes fewer than 200,000 clones, over 75% of them seen just once. The chain joins TRBV6-1 to TRBJ2-5; D is possibly TRBD2 (7 bases). Material for sequencing was PBMCs. The TCR originated in a girl less than two years old in good health and CMV-seronegative. The chain's CDR3 is CASSEEVSRALGGDKETQYF. The CDR3 region has the DNA TGTGCCAGCAGTGAAGAGGTGTCACGGGCTTTGGGGGGGGACAAAGAGACCCAGTACTTC.